These 7 T cell receptor beta chains originate from one sample sequenced in a study of blood T cell repertoires in COVID-19. The repertoire was sequenced with immunoSEQ multiplex PCR; TCRdb's copy has only in-frame clones and lacks some. The sample carries 50,000 to 65,000 clones, over 80% recorded once. The specimen was peripheral blood. These TCRs come from a woman aged 55-70 years with acute or convalescent COVID-19.

The chain links TRBV5-6 to TRBJ2-3; D possibly corresponds to TRBD1 (6 bases). V lost 4 bases, J lost 5 bases, and 17 bases lay in between. The CDR3 is 15 residues long. The V gene's germline CDR1 is SGHDT and CDR2 YYEEEE. This chain's CDR3 is CASSLDSRGEDTQYF. The CDR3 DNA is TGTGCCAGCAGCCTGGACTCCAGGGGAGAAGATACGCAGTATTTT.

This clone was found once. The V and J genes are TRBV4-3 and TRBJ1-1; possibly TRBD1 for D (5 bases). Per germline, CDR1 LGHNA and CDR2 YSLEER. The CDR3 is made up of 14 amino acids. V was shortened by 2 bases and J by 3 bases, with 10 bases between the two germline ends. CDR3 DNA sequence: TGCGCCAGCAGCCAACAGGGTTTTTACACTGAAGCTTTCTTT. Encoded protein: CASSQQGFYTEAFF.

The table lists this clone with a few counts. CDR3 protein: CASRLGGMNTEAFF. The DNA for the CDR3 is TGTGCCAGTAGGTTGGGGGGGATGAACACTGAAGCTTTCTTT. J is TRBJ1-1 and V is TRBV19; D perhaps matches TRBD1 (5 bases). Germline V CDR1 and CDR2: LNHDA, SQIVND (reference sequence). The CDR3 is 14 residues long. The V end lost 6 bases, the J end lost 0 bases, and 11 bases lay between the germline ends. Supplemented by reference TRBV19 and TRBJ1-1, the full variable domain reads DGGITQSPKYLFRKEGQNVTLSCEQNLNHDAMYWYRQDPGQGLRLIYYSQIVNDFQKGDIAEGYSVSREKKESFPLTVTSAQKNPTAFYLCASRLGGMNTEAFFGQGTRLTVV.

This sequence joins TRBV9 and TRBJ2-3, with 8 bases matching TRBD2. CDR3 length: 16 amino acids. Germline V lookup: CDR1 SGDLS, CDR2 YYNGEE. V shed 0 bases, J shed 4 bases, and the junction held 7 bases outside the gene matches. The CDR3 is CASSVASGGRADTQYF. CDR3 sequence (DNA): TGTGCCAGCAGCGTAGCTTCGGGGGGGCGGGCAGATACGCAGTATTTT.

This chain connects TRBV7-7 to TRBJ1-3; D might be TRBD1 (5 bases). The CDR3 totals 13 residues. CDR1 is SSHAT, CDR2 FNYEAQ, per germline (reference sequence). This CDR3 is CAWDSYSGNTIYF. CDR3 in DNA: TGTGCTTGGGACTCATACTCTGGAAACACCATATATTTT.

The chain uses TRBV6-5 and TRBJ2-1, with TRBD1 as a possible D gene (5 bases). CDR1 MNHEY and CDR2 SVGAGI come from the germline V gene. This CDR3 region has 13 residues. V lost 7 bases and J 5 bases, leaving 12 bases between the germline ends. The DNA for the CDR3 is TGTGCCAGCACGGCGGTAGGGGACAATGAGCAGTTCTTC. It specifies CASTAVGDNEQFF.

V usage is TRBV27 and J usage is TRBJ2-6, with D possibly being TRBD1 (6 bases). The V and J ends lost 4 bases and 4 bases respectively, with 11 bases between them. The CDR3 sequence is 15 residues long. Germline V gene sequence: CDR1 MNHEY, CDR2 SMNVEV (reference sequence). The CDR3 loop reads CASSSNRVGANVLTF. The CDR3 DNA reads TGTGCCAGCAGTTCTAACAGGGTCGGGGCCAACGTCCTGACTTTC.